What follows describes a single T cell receptor (beta chain). Its antigen is still unknown. TCRdb's table, derived via immunoSEQ multiplex PCR, lists solely in-frame clones and lacks some. Among some 180,000 clones listed, around nine tenths were seen once. The germline V gene encodes CDR1 DFQATT and CDR2 SNEGSKA (reference sequence). V shed 3 bases and J shed 6 bases, with 9 bases lying between them. The CDR3 is 11 amino acids. This sample is part of a study of cytomegalovirus exposure and HLA in healthy donors. Study context: The 120 validation repertoires used the same platform as the 600 to 750 first-cohort repertoires (as reported by a later analysis).

Study results and caveats: Cytomegalovirus-associated status was assigned to 164 TCR beta chains. Reports described diagnosis of cytomegalovirus status by the classifier as highly specific and sensitive. In vitro confirmation showed a few CMV-associated chains to be CMV antigen specific.

Sequenced sample: PBMCs. The source is a man aged 30-40 years in good health and CMV-seropositive. V gene TRBV20-1 combines with J gene TRBJ2-7; D is ambiguous. The CDR3: CSASLVSEQYF. The CDR3 DNA follows: TGCAGTGCTAGTTTAGTAAGCGAGCAGTACTTC.